This is a list of T cell receptor beta chains from one sample in a study of a mutant IDH1 vaccine in newly diagnosed glioma. The antigens these receptors bind are not known. Method: immunoSEQ multiplex PCR; TCRdb's copy keeps in-frame clones and lacks some. The table has about 56,000 clones, more than 80% seen once. The sample was PBMCs, taken from a glioma patient whose treatment included an IDH1 peptide vaccine. The receptors derive from a woman in her thirties or forties with glioma. The CDR3 runs from the conserved cysteine through the conserved F or W. A D gene is named only where the DNA matches it firmly. The listing skips clone size in some rows; elsewhere it reads once, few, many or a size class.

TRBJ2-7 - TRBV5-6 - CASSLERASPRDF TGTGCCAGCAGCTTGGAAAGAGCATCTCCCAGGGACTTC
TRBJ1-3 - TRBV13 TRBD1 CASSLGDRGTGNTIYF TGTGCCAGCAGCTTGGGGGACAGGGGTACCGGAAACACCATATATTTT
TRBJ1-6 - TRBV19 - CASSGGTSYNSPLHF TGTGCCAGTAGTGGGGGGACCTCCTATAATTCACCCCTCCACTTT
TRBJ2-2 - TRBV4-2 TRBD2 CASSQATSGGAGELFF TGTGCCAGCAGCCAAGCCACTAGCGGGGGGGCCGGGGAGCTGTTTTTT
TRBJ1-2 - TRBV4-1 - CASSPPDYRMPYGYTF TGCGCCAGCAGCCCACCTGACTACAGGATGCCCTATGGCTACACCTTC
TRBJ2-3 - TRBV2 - CASSLERMADTQYF TGTGCCAGCAGTTTGGAAAGGATGGCAGATACGCAGTATTTT
TRBJ1-3 - TRBV7-8 - CASSPPRESGNTIYF TGTGCCAGCAGCCCACCCAGGGAGTCAGGAAACACCATATATTTT
TRBJ1-2 - TRBV4-1 TRBD1 CASSRGQGYGYTF TGCGCCAGCAGCCGAGGACAGGGGTACGGCTACACCTTC
TRBJ2-1 - TRBV7-2 TRBD2 CASSPQSGGNEQFF TGTGCCAGCAGCCCACAAAGCGGGGGAAATGAGCAGTTCTTC
TRBJ1-5 - TRBV5-1 - CASSLGGLNQPQHF TGCGCCAGCAGCTTGGGAGGTCTCAATCAGCCCCAGCATTTT
TRBJ2-1 - TRBV7-2 TRBD2 CASRPSGGAGYNEQFF TGTGCCAGCAGACCCAGCGGGGGGGCAGGCTACAATGAGCAGTTCTTC
TRBJ2-1 - TRBV27 - CASSWGSLNEQFF TGTGCCAGCAGTTGGGGTAGCCTCAATGAGCAGTTCTTC
TRBJ1-3 once TRBV5-1 TRBD1 CASSPWAAGGGNTIYF TGCGCCAGCAGCCCCTGGGCGGCAGGGGGAGGAAACACCATATATTTT
TRBJ2-7 - TRBV27 - CASSPTGLYEQYF TGTGCCAGCAGTCCTACAGGACTTTACGAGCAGTACTTC
TRBJ1-2 - TRBV7-9 TRBD1 CASSFRAGGGYGGYTF TGTGCCAGCAGTTTTCGGGCAGGGGGCGGTTACGGAGGCTACACCTTC
TRBJ1-2 few TRBV2 - CASSDRGGGGYTF TGTGCCAGCAGCGATAGGGGGGGAGGTGGCTACACCTTC
TRBJ2-5 - TRBV19 - CASKDNYQETQYF TGTGCCAGTAAAGACAACTACCAAGAGACCCAGTACTTC
TRBJ1-1 - TRBV21-1 - CASSKGDRVNTEAFF TGTGCCAGCAGCAAAGGGGACAGGGTGAACACTGAAGCTTTCTTT
TRBJ2-3 - TRBV5-1 TRBD1 CASSLQGASTDTQYF TGCGCCAGCAGCTTACAGGGGGCCAGCACAGATACGCAGTATTTT
TRBJ2-7 - TRBV9 - CASSVGGTSSYEQYF TGTGCCAGCAGCGTGGGCGGGACGAGCTCCTACGAGCAGTACTTC
TRBJ2-3 - TRBV25-1 - CASSRVGTDTQYF TGTGCCAGCAGCAGGGTAGGGACAGATACGCAGTATTTT
TRBJ1-1 once TRBV5-6 - CASDSNLGGSTEAFF TGTGCCAGCGATTCGAACTTAGGGGGAAGCACTGAAGCTTTCTTT
TRBJ2-3 - TRBV2 TRBD1 CASSEQGLADTQYF TGTGCCAGCAGCGAACAGGGGTTGGCAGATACGCAGTATTTT
TRBJ2-5 - TRBV5-1 - CASSLGGPFQETQYF TGCGCCAGCAGCTTGGGCGGTCCGTTCCAAGAGACCCAGTACTTC
TRBJ2-7 - TRBV10-3 TRBD1 CAIKGTEPLEQYF TGTGCCATCAAGGGGACAGAACCTCTCGAGCAGTACTTC
TRBJ2-7 - TRBV5-6 - CASTRFGGASNEQYF TGTGCCAGCACGCGCTTCGGGGGCGCTTCTAACGAGCAGTACTTC
TRBJ1-1 once TRBV2 - CASKGGVWKMNTEAFF TGTGCCAGCAAAGGTGGGGTATGGAAAATGAACACTGAAGCTTTCTTT
TRBJ2-7 - TRBV5-5 - CASSWLGAEQYF TGTGCCAGCAGCTGGCTGGGGGCCGAGCAGTACTTC
TRBJ2-2 - TRBV2 - CASRRSGELFF TGTGCCAGCAGGCGCAGCGGGGAGCTGTTTTTT
TRBJ2-2 - TRBV5-4 TRBD2 CASSLGTGLANTGELFF TGTGCCAGCAGCTTGGGAACAGGACTAGCGAACACCGGGGAGCTGTTTTTT
TRBJ1-5 - TRBV10-3 - CAISGQGGQPQHF TGTGCCATCAGTGGTCAGGGAGGTCAGCCCCAGCATTTT
TRBJ1-5 - TRBV30 - CAWSYGPREPQHF TGTGCCTGGAGTTACGGGCCCAGGGAGCCCCAGCATTTT
TRBJ2-3 - TRBV9 TRBD2 CASSGTGTSRPQDTQYF TGTGCCAGCAGTGGCACCGGGACTAGCCGACCTCAGGATACGCAGTATTTT
TRBJ1-4 - TRBV2 - CASSKDGGINEKLFF TGTGCCAGCAGTAAGGACGGGGGAATTAATGAAAAACTGTTTTTT
TRBJ2-4 - TRBV4-3 - CASSQDRYNPGTPRVKNIQYF TGCGCCAGCAGCCAAGATCGGTATAATCCCGGGACTCCGAGGGTCAAAAACATTCAGTACTTC
TRBJ1-2 - TRBV5-1 - CASRLEVRATVNYGYTF TGCGCCAGCAGACTTGAAGTCCGGGCCACCGTTAACTATGGCTACACCTTC
TRBJ1-2 few TRBV4-3 TRBD1 CASSQADRAYGYTF TGCGCCAGCAGCCAAGCTGACAGGGCCTATGGCTACACCTTC
TRBJ2-5 - TRBV7-2 - CASSAKNRVLLETQYF TGTGCCAGCAGCGCGAAAAACAGGGTTTTGTTGGAGACCCAGTACTTC
TRBJ1-5 - TRBV30 TRBD1 CAWSVCRGRICNQPQHF TGTGCCTGGAGTGTTTGCAGGGGGCGCATCTGCAATCAGCCCCAGCATTTT
TRBJ2-1 - TRBV27 TRBD2 CASSWTSGIEQFF TGTGCCAGCAGTTGGACTAGCGGGATTGAGCAGTTCTTC
TRBJ2-1 - TRBV5-1 TRBD2 CASSFPPVLAGSSYNEQFF TGCGCCAGCAGCTTTCCCCCCGTCCTAGCGGGGAGCTCCTACAATGAGCAGTTCTTC
TRBJ1-5 - TRBV28 TRBD1 CASSRDRGLWQPQHF TGTGCCAGCAGCCGGGACAGGGGGCTTTGGCAGCCCCAGCATTTT
TRBJ1-5 - TRBV30 - CAWSGGYDQPQHF TGTGCCTGGAGTGGGGGTTACGATCAGCCCCAGCATTTT
TRBJ1-2 - TRBV7-2 - CASSLAGRAGYGYTF TGTGCCAGCAGCTTAGCTGGCCGGGCTGGCTATGGCTACACCTTC
TRBJ2-7 - TRBV20-1 - CSASIGVVQYF TGCAGTGCTTCAATAGGGGTAGTTCAGTACTTC
TRBJ2-6 - TRBV19 - CASSAGHPSGANVLTF TGTGCCAGTAGCGCGGGACACCCCTCTGGGGCCAACGTCCTGACTTTC